The 19 T cell receptor beta chains presented below share a single source sample, sequenced in a study of cytomegalovirus exposure and HLA in healthy donors. 13 Jbeta primers and 60 Vbeta primers were used for the PCR. Sequenced by immunoSEQ multiplex PCR; TCRdb stores in-frame clones only, minus some. There are about 60,000 clones in the sample, with less than 20% held by the top ten. The sample was PBMCs. The receptors here all came from a boy younger than 18 in good health and CMV-seronegative.

The CDR3 sequence is CASSSRQAEETQYF. In DNA form, the CDR3 reads TGTGCCAGCAGCTCCCGACAGGCGGAGGAGACCCAGTACTTC. This sequence joins TRBV7-3 and TRBJ2-5, with a weak D call TRBD1 (6 bases). CDR1 and CDR2 (germline): SGHTA, FQGTGA. The V end was cut by 4 bases, the J end by 5 bases, with 14 bases between. The CDR3 is made up of 14 amino acids.

The chain employs TRBV27 and TRBJ1-5; D unresolved. The CDR3 spans 14 residues. V was cut by 7 bases and J by 1 base, with 11 bases left in between. From germline, CDR1 is MNHEY and CDR2 SMNVEV (reference sequence). The CDR3 nucleotides are TGTGCCAGCAAGGCTAGCGGGAGCAATCAGCCCCAGCATTTT. This translates into CASKASGSNQPQHF.

This chain joins TRBV6-4 and TRBJ2-1, with 10 bases aligning to TRBD2. The trim removed 2 bases at V and 7 bases at J, leaving 2 bases unmatched. Germline V gene data show CDR1 as MRHNA and CDR2 as SNTAGT. The CDR3 is made up of 14 amino acids. DNA for the CDR3: TGTGCCAGCAGTGACGGGACTAGCGCGAATGAGCAGTTCTTC. Protein product: CASSDGTSANEQFF.

CDR3 DNA: TGTGCCAGCAGCTCCCGGACAGGGGCGACCTACGAGCAGTACTTC. Translation: CASSSRTGATYEQYF. The rearrangement joins TRBV11-3 to TRBJ2-7, with 9 bases that match TRBD1. The CDR3 has 15 residues. Germline CDR1 is SGHNT and CDR2 is YENEEA. After removal of 4 bases from V and 2 bases from J, the junction contained 6 bases not matched to a gene.

The chain recombines TRBV15 with TRBJ1-4; D is ambiguous. V shed 5 bases and J shed 7 bases, with 14 bases lying between them. Germline lookup yields CDR1 LNHNV and CDR2 YYDKDF (reference sequence). The length of the CDR3 is 14 residues. Here the CDR3 reads CATSFDSEGEKLFF. The CDR3 bases are TGTGCCACCAGCTTTGACTCGGAGGGTGAAAAACTGTTTTTT.

The chain employs TRBV19 and TRBJ1-2; no clear D gene. The length of the CDR3 is 17 residues. Trimming pared 0 bases from V and 4 bases from J, leaving 18 bases between. Germline assignment: CDR1 LNHDA and CDR2 SQIVND (reference sequence). Written as DNA, the CDR3 is TGTGCCAGTAGTATAGATCTAGGCCGTCCCACTACCTATGGCTACACCTTC. The encoded protein is CASSIDLGRPTTYGYTF. The entire variable domain, with the rest obtained from reference TRBV19 and TRBJ1-2, is as follows: DGGITQSPKYLFRKEGQNVTLSCEQNLNHDAMYWYRQDPGQGLRLIYYSQIVNDFQKGDIAEGYSVSREKKESFPLTVTSAQKNPTAFYLCASSIDLGRPTTYGYTFGSGTRLTVV.

This chain joins TRBV19 and TRBJ2-1; the D gene is possibly TRBD1 (6 bases). Germline CDR1 reads LNHDA; CDR2 reads SQIVND (reference sequence). Trimming left V 5 bases short and J 9 bases short, with 11 bases between. The CDR3 is made up of 12 amino acids. The CDR3 DNA follows: TGTGCCAGTAGTTCCAGGGGCGGTGAGCAGTTCTTC. Translation: CASSSRGGEQFF.

The rearrangement joins TRBV7-8 to TRBJ2-2; TRBD1 is a possible D gene (5 bases). Trimming cost V 7 bases and J 8 bases, with 11 bases left between them. This CDR3 spans 12 amino acids. CDR1 is SGHVS and CDR2 is FQNEAQ in the germline V gene. As DNA, the CDR3 is TGTGCCAGCACCGGACATTTGGGGGAGCTGTTTTTT. Its translation: CASTGHLGELFF.

The genes are TRBV29-1 and TRBJ2-4; 9 bases are shared with TRBD1. Trimming at V came to 7 bases and at J to 3 bases, leaving 7 bases not matched to a gene. CDR1 SQVTM and CDR2 ANQGSEA come from the germline V gene. The CDR3 contains 14 residues. CDR3 protein: CSATGGAVKNIQYF. The CDR3 bases are TGCAGCGCCACAGGGGGCGCGGTCAAAAACATTCAGTACTTC.

The rearrangement links TRBV2 to TRBJ2-3, with D tentatively TRBD2 (6 bases). This CDR3 has 14 amino acids. V gave up 6 bases and J gave up 4 bases, with 14 bases separating them. Germline values: CDR1 SNHLY, CDR2 FYNNEI. CDR3 sequence (DNA): TGTGCCAGCAGGGGGACTCACCCTGCAGATACGCAGTATTTT. Translated, it gives CASRGTHPADTQYF.

This chain uses TRBV5-1 with TRBJ1-1; perhaps TRBD1 as D (5 bases). V was cut by 0 bases and J by 5 bases, with 8 bases left in between. This CDR3 is built from 13 residues. Germline loops: CDR1 SGHRS, CDR2 YFSETQ. Here the CDR3 reads CASSLDGATEAFF. The CDR3 nucleotides read TGCGCCAGCAGCTTGGATGGGGCAACTGAAGCTTTCTTT.

The gene calls are TRBV30 and TRBJ2-1; 8 positions match TRBD1. CDR1 and CDR2 from the germline V gene are GTSNPN and SVGIG (reference sequence). The CDR3 extends over 13 amino acids. The trim removed 5 bases at V and 2 bases at J, leaving 2 bases unmatched. CDR3 in amino acids: CAWSGGTYNEQFF. The CDR3 DNA is TGTGCCTGGTCAGGGGGCACCTACAATGAGCAGTTCTTC.

The chain employs TRBV27 and TRBJ1-2; TRBD1 matches 7 bases. V was clipped by 6 bases and J by 8 bases; unmatched bases: 12. Germline V gene sequence: CDR1 MNHEY, CDR2 SMNVEV (reference sequence). The CDR3 has 14 amino acids. The CDR3 protein is CASRFDRAPRGYTF. In DNA, the CDR3 is TGTGCCAGCAGATTCGACAGGGCCCCCAGAGGCTACACCTTC.

This chain uses TRBV6-5 with TRBJ2-7, with TRBD2 matching over 7 bases. Germline CDR1 is MNHEY and CDR2 is SVGAGI. The CDR3 sequence is 15 residues long. V shed 0 bases and J 5 bases; nucleotides not matched to a gene: 7. This CDR3 is CASSYSGGTLNEQYF. For the CDR3, the DNA is TGTGCCAGCAGTTACTCCGGGGGGACCCTAAACGAGCAGTACTTC.

The chain carries TRBV19 and TRBJ1-6, with D uncertain. This CDR3 contains 14 residues. Trimming shortened V by 7 bases and J by 5 bases, and 12 bases separated the two germline ends. In germline, CDR1 is LNHDA, CDR2 SQIVND (reference sequence). The CDR3, as DNA: TGTGCCAGTAACAATCCGACTGATAATTCACCCCTCCACTTT. As protein: CASNNPTDNSPLHF.

CDR3 loop: CASSFSSGNQPQHF. CDR3 sequence (DNA): TGTGCCAGCAGTTTTTCTAGCGGCAATCAGCCCCAGCATTTT. The chain is built from TRBV27 and TRBJ1-5; D not resolved. The CDR3 has 14 residues. Trimming shortened V by 3 bases and J by 2 bases, and 8 bases separated the two germline ends. Per germline, CDR1 MNHEY and CDR2 SMNVEV (reference sequence).

The rearrangement joins TRBV5-8 to TRBJ1-1, with no clear D. Germline CDR1 SGHTS, CDR2 YDEGEE. The CDR3 loop spans 13 amino acids. Trimming took 3 bases from V and 6 from J, leaving 12 bases between them. CDR3 amino acids: CASSYSVRAEAFF. The CDR3, as DNA: TGTGCCAGCAGCTATTCTGTCCGCGCTGAAGCTTTCTTT.

V and J are TRBV2 and TRBJ1-2; a weak D match, TRBD1 (6 bases). V gave up 3 bases and J gave up 8 bases, with 16 bases separating them. From germline, CDR1 is SNHLY and CDR2 FYNNEI. The CDR3 is 14 residues long. The CDR3 nucleotides are TGTGCCAGCAGTGATTCGTGGGGGGGCGGGGGCTACACCTTC. Residues: CASSDSWGGGGYTF.

The rearrangement uses TRBV2 and TRBJ2-5; 8 bases map to TRBD2. Germline V gives CDR1 SNHLY, CDR2 FYNNEI. With V trimmed by 3 bases and J by 8 bases, 5 bases remained unmatched. This CDR3 spans 13 amino acids. CDR3 in amino acids: CASSETSDLTQYF. In DNA, the CDR3 is TGTGCCAGCAGTGAGACTAGCGACCTTACCCAGTACTTC.